This TCR beta chain was recovered during a study of cytomegalovirus exposure and HLA in healthy donors. Points on this clone: Its antigen is unknown.

PCR used 60 Vbeta primers and 13 Jbeta primers. Profiled with immunoSEQ multiplex PCR; TCRdb holds only in-frame clones, not every one. The repertoire holds around 170,000 clones, approximately 80% seen once, with 1.3% to 1.5% in the top ten. Germline-derived CDR1 and CDR2 are SGHAT and FQNNGV. The V segment lost 5 bases and the J segment 0 bases; nucleotides outside the gene matches: 8. This CDR3 is built from 17 residues. Study conclusions and caveats: It has been reported that TCR beta sequences accurately predicted the HLA-A and HLA-B alleles of most subjects. Across donors, most TCRs were seen rarely, yet some public ones were widespread.

The TCR comes from a girl aged 10 to 17 in good health and CMV-seropositive. V usage is TRBV11-2 and J usage is TRBJ2-7; 12 nucleotides match TRBD2. Input material: PBMCs. The CDR3 sequence: CASSGGLAGTLSYEQYF. CDR3 bases: TGTGCCAGCAGCGGCGGACTAGCGGGAACACTCTCCTACGAGCAGTACTTC.